The 28 T cell receptor beta chains reported below all come from one sample, sequenced in a study of OX40 agonist ivuxolimab in advanced cancers. Produced via immunoSEQ multiplex PCR; TCRdb's table is partial and in-frame only. Of roughly 60,000 clones listed, 91% are singletons. The sample consisted of CD4+ or CD8+ T cells sorted from blood, taken in a trial of the OX40 agonist ivuxolimab. Every receptor here comes from an adult with an advanced solid tumor such as melanoma, head and neck, liver or kidney cancer.

The rearrangement links TRBV7-9 to TRBJ1-1, with TRBD1 matching 8 bases. The CDR3 contains 16 residues. Trimming cost V 3 bases and J 0 bases; bases outside gene matches: 6. Germline values: CDR1 SEHNR, CDR2 FQNEAQ (reference sequence). The CDR3 region is CASSFGTGAMNTEAFF. The CDR3 region has the DNA TGTGCCAGCAGCTTTGGGACAGGTGCAATGAACACTGAAGCTTTCTTT.

The J gene is TRBJ1-5, the V gene TRBV6-1; D is ambiguous. Germline CDR1 reads MNHNS; CDR2 reads SASEGT. CDR3 length: 12 amino acids. V gave up 8 bases and J gave up 0 bases, with 5 bases separating them. This CDR3 is CASENSNQPQHF. The CDR3 coding sequence is TGTGCCAGCGAAAATAGCAATCAGCCCCAGCATTTT.

V and J are TRBV15 and TRBJ1-1; no reliable D call. The germline V gene has CDR1 LNHNV and CDR2 YYDKDF (reference sequence). The CDR3 loop spans 14 amino acids. Deletions cut 5 bases from V and 0 bases from J, with 10 bases between. The CDR3 spells CATSGRLMNTEAFF. In DNA, the CDR3 is TGTGCCACCAGCGGCCGACTGATGAACACTGAAGCTTTCTTT. The variable domain in full, completed from reference TRBV15 and TRBJ1-1, reads DAMVIQNPRYQVTQFGKPVTLSCSQTLNHNVMYWYQQKSSQAPKLLFHYYDKDFNNEADTPDNFQSRRPNTSFCFLDIRSPGLGDTAMYLCATSGRLMNTEAFFGQGTRLTVV.

As to this clone: At one end the junction does not follow the germline gene, possibly because of a read error. The chain carries TRBV7-7 and TRBJ1-1; D gene uncertain. The germline V gene encodes CDR1 SSHAT and CDR2 FNYEAQ (reference sequence). The CDR3 runs to 13 residues. For the CDR3, the DNA is TGTGCTAGCAGCTTAGAAGTGAACACTGAAGCTTTCTTT. Translation: CASSLEVNTEAFF.

The gene calls are TRBV19 and TRBJ2-6; no firm D call. Germline lookup yields CDR1 LNHDA and CDR2 SQIVND (reference sequence). The CDR3 is 17 amino acids. Trimming stripped 2 bases from V and 0 bases from J, with 11 bases between. The CDR3 region has the DNA TGTGCCAGTAGTATAAGGGCAGCTTTCTCTGGGGCCAACGTCCTGACTTTC. Translation gives CASSIRAAFSGANVLTF.

This clone was observed a single time. The chain links TRBV14 to TRBJ2-4, with no clear D. CDR3 length: 13 amino acids. V was pared by 0 bases and J by 11 bases, with 11 bases between. Germline V gene lookup returns CDR1 SGHDN and CDR2 FVKESK. The CDR3 is CASSQDYLSVQYF. The CDR3, as DNA: TGTGCCAGCAGCCAAGATTACTTAAGTGTTCAGTACTTC.

The gene calls are TRBV2 and TRBJ2-7, with 9 bases that match TRBD1. The germline V gene encodes CDR1 SNHLY and CDR2 FYNNEI. CDR3 length: 15 residues. After removal of 8 bases from V and 7 bases from J, the junction contained 15 bases not matched to a gene. In DNA form, the CDR3 reads TGTGCCAGCCGACCTCTACAGGGGGCAATTGGGGAGCAGTACTTC. Its protein product is CASRPLQGAIGEQYF.

About this clone: At the DNA level, this CDR3 is encoded by other sequences in the same sample as well. CDR3 in amino acids: CASSPQETQYF. CDR3 DNA: TGTGCCAGCAGTCCCCAAGAGACCCAGTACTTC. The chain recombines TRBV2 with TRBJ2-5, with D uncertain. V was trimmed by 5 bases and J by 1 base, leaving 2 bases between them. Germline V gives CDR1 SNHLY, CDR2 FYNNEI. This CDR3 region has 11 residues. Full variable domain (outside the CDR3, taken from reference TRBV2 and TRBJ2-5): EPEVTQTPSHQVTQMGQEVILRCVPISNHLYFYWYRQILGQKVEFLVSFYNNEISEKSEIFDDQFSVERPDGSNFTLKIRSTKLEDSAMYFCASSPQETQYFGPGTRLLVL.

The chain is built from TRBV18 and TRBJ1-2; D is undetermined. Germline CDR1 KGHSH, CDR2 LQKENI. The CDR3 is 13 residues long. The V and J ends lost 3 bases and 8 bases respectively, with 13 bases between them. The DNA for the CDR3 is TGTGCCAGCTCACCCGGACTTTCTGGCGGCTACACCTTC. Amino acid sequence: CASSPGLSGGYTF.

This clone was seen once. The rearrangement uses TRBV7-9 and TRBJ2-3; TRBD2 matches at 9 bases. This CDR3 is built from 14 residues. The germline gives CDR1 SEHNR, CDR2 FQNEAQ (reference sequence). The J segment lost 8 bases and the V segment lost 7 bases, leaving 10 bases of the junction unmatched. DNA of the CDR3: TGTGCCAGCACCGATAGCGGGAGTCGAGGTACGCAGTATTTT. It translates to CASTDSGSRGTQYF. Drawing the rest from reference TRBV7-9 and TRBJ2-3, the complete variable domain is DTGVSQNPRHKITKRGQNVTFRCDPISEHNRLYWYRQTLGQGPEFLTYFQNEAQLEKSRLLSDRFSAERPKGSFSTLEIQRTEQGDSAMYLCASTDSGSRGTQYFGPGTRLTVL.

The sample holds a few counts of this clone. The V gene is TRBV4-1, the J gene TRBJ2-7, with TRBD2 identical over 8 bases. This CDR3 region has 15 residues. Germline V gene sequence: CDR1 MGHRA, CDR2 YSYEKL. With 4 bases clipped from V and 2 bases from J, the junction kept 7 bases outside the gene matches. The CDR3 DNA is TGCGCCAGCAGCCTTAGCGGGGTCTCCCCCTACGAGCAGTACTTC. Translation gives CASSLSGVSPYEQYF.

The V gene is TRBV9, the J gene TRBJ2-2; possibly TRBD1 for D (6 bases). The germline V gene encodes CDR1 SGDLS and CDR2 YYNGEE. Trimming pared 4 bases from V and 5 bases from J, leaving 12 bases between. This CDR3 is 14 amino acids long. As DNA, the CDR3 is TGTGCCAGCAGCACCCGAACAGGGACCGGGGAGCTGTTTTTT. Protein product: CASSTRTGTGELFF.

This clone occurred once. DNA of the CDR3: TGTGCCAGTACAGGAAGGGGGGCGAGCACTGAAGCTTTCTTT. This encodes CASTGRGASTEAFF. The chain has TRBV19 and TRBJ1-1; tentative D call: TRBD1 (6 bases). CDR3 length: 14 residues. Germline V lookup: CDR1 LNHDA, CDR2 SQIVND (reference sequence). Trimming pared 7 bases from V and 4 bases from J, leaving 16 bases between.

V usage is TRBV29-1 and J usage is TRBJ1-3; TRBD1 might be the D (6 bases). V was clipped by 0 bases and J by 0 bases, with 12 bases between them. Germline CDR1 reads SQVTM; CDR2 reads ANQGSEA. CDR3 size: 16 residues. CDR3 region: CSVEDRSGDSGNTIYF. As DNA, the CDR3 is TGCAGCGTTGAAGATCGATCAGGGGACTCTGGAAACACCATATATTTT.

The chain has TRBV9 and TRBJ2-1; 7 positions match TRBD2. Germline CDR1 reads SGDLS; CDR2 reads YYNGEE. This CDR3 has 15 residues. Trimming removed 7 bases from V and 5 bases from J; junction bases left unmatched: 12. This chain's CDR3 is CASSKSWRENNEQFF. DNA for the CDR3: TGTGCCAGCTCGAAGAGCTGGCGGGAGAACAATGAGCAGTTCTTC.

V and J are TRBV27 and TRBJ2-1; 11 bases are shared with TRBD2. Germline lookup yields CDR1 MNHEY and CDR2 SMNVEV (reference sequence). The CDR3 spans 15 residues. Germline trimming cut 6 bases from V and 5 bases from J; bases unmatched to any gene: 6. DNA for the CDR3: TGTGCCAGCAGACAGACTAGCGGGGTTAACAATGAGCAGTTCTTC. Its translation: CASRQTSGVNNEQFF.

The chain uses TRBV21-1 and TRBJ2-4; the listed D gene, TRBD1, was not tested against the DNA. TRBV21-1 is a recognized pseudogene. The CDR3 is made up of 14 amino acids. CDR3 sequence reads: CASSDTQSKNIQYF. As DNA, the CDR3 is TGTGCCAGCAGCGACACGCAGTCCAAAAACATTCAGTACTTC.

This chain links TRBV30 with TRBJ1-5; 10 bases line up with TRBD1. The CDR3 is 17 amino acids. Germline CDR1 and CDR2: GTSNPN and SVGIG (reference sequence). J was trimmed by 5 bases and V by 2 bases; bases with no gene match: 12. The CDR3 protein is CAWSSGFSGQGHQPQHF. The CDR3 DNA reads as TGTGCCTGGAGTTCCGGTTTCTCGGGACAGGGGCATCAGCCCCAGCATTTT.

J is TRBJ2-1 and V is TRBV4-2; 9 bases line up with TRBD1. The J segment lost 5 bases and the V segment lost 5 bases, leaving 16 bases of the junction unmatched. Germline assignment: CDR1 LGHNA and CDR2 YNFKEQ. The CDR3 spans 18 residues. The CDR3, as DNA: TGTGCCAGCAGCTCAATTCGCTCCGGGACAGGGAACCACAATGAGCAGTTCTTC. This encodes CASSSIRSGTGNHNEQFF.

This clone was counted only a few times. The genes are TRBV29-1 and TRBJ2-2; D perhaps matches TRBD2 (5 bases). Deletions cut 7 bases from V and 4 bases from J, with 13 bases between. The CDR3 spans 13 residues. Germline loops: CDR1 SQVTM, CDR2 ANQGSEA. The CDR3 is CSGGGSGTGELFF. For the CDR3, the DNA is TGCAGCGGTGGCGGGTCGGGCACCGGGGAGCTGTTTTTT.

The CDR3 nucleotides are TGCAGCGCCTCTGGACAGGGTACGAAGACCCAGTACTTC. Its translation: CSASGQGTKTQYF. This chain uses TRBV29-1 with TRBJ2-5, with 8 bases aligning to TRBD1. V trimming: 7 bases; J trimming: 6 bases; junction bases outside the gene matches: 10. The germline gives CDR1 SQVTM, CDR2 ANQGSEA. This CDR3 contains 13 residues.

The rearrangement links TRBV7-9 to TRBJ2-1; 8 bases map to TRBD2. Trimming took 5 bases from V and 10 from J; bases not matched to a gene: 4. The CDR3 extends over 12 amino acids. Germline assignment: CDR1 SEHNR and CDR2 FQNEAQ (reference sequence). CDR3 DNA: TGTGCCAGCAGCGGTAGCGGGATCGAGCAGTTCTTC. This encodes CASSGSGIEQFF.

V is TRBV27 and J is TRBJ1-2; tentative D call: TRBD1 (5 bases). V lost 2 bases to trimming and J lost 8 bases, with 12 bases between them. The CDR3 has 13 residues. Looked up from germline, CDR1 is MNHEY and CDR2 is SMNVEV (reference sequence). The CDR3 is CASSLAGSRGYTF. For the CDR3, the DNA is TGTGCCAGCAGTTTAGCAGGGTCTAGGGGCTACACCTTC.

The rearrangement uses TRBV14 and TRBJ2-6; 9 bases agree with TRBD2. Germline values: CDR1 SGHDN, CDR2 FVKESK. After removal of 4 bases from V and 0 bases from J, the junction contained 7 bases not matched to a gene. The CDR3 totals 18 residues. The CDR3 region is CASSPLAGGGSGANVLTF. For the CDR3, the DNA is TGTGCCAGCAGCCCCCTGGCGGGAGGGGGCTCTGGGGCCAACGTCCTGACTTTC.

J is TRBJ2-7 and V is TRBV5-1; 7 nucleotides agree with TRBD2. Trimming removed 3 bases from V and 3 bases from J; junction bases left unmatched: 12. The CDR3 has 16 amino acids. The V gene's germline CDR1 is SGHRS and CDR2 YFSETQ. The DNA for the CDR3 is TGCGCCAGCAGCTCGTGGTATCCTAGCGGAGACTACGAGCAGTACTTC. It codes for CASSSWYPSGDYEQYF.

This chain uses TRBV6-5 with TRBJ1-2, with D tentatively TRBD1 (6 bases). The CDR3 extends over 14 amino acids. V lost 8 bases to trimming and J lost 2 bases, with 15 bases between them. The germline V gene encodes CDR1 MNHEY and CDR2 SVGAGI. The CDR3 DNA sequence: TGTGCCAGCGGGACAACGGGGGTGAACTATGGCTACACCTTC. Its protein is CASGTTGVNYGYTF.

The rearrangement links TRBV28 to TRBJ2-4, with D possibly matching TRBD1 (6 bases). V lost 5 bases and J lost 0, with 11 bases in between. This CDR3 is built from 15 residues. Germline values: CDR1 MDHEN, CDR2 SYDVKM. DNA for the CDR3: TGTGCCAGCAGTACCGGACAGCTAGCCAAAAACATTCAGTACTTC. This gives the protein CASSTGQLAKNIQYF. Using reference TRBV28 and TRBJ2-4 for the parts outside the CDR3, the full variable domain is DVKVTQSSRYLVKRTGEKVFLECVQDMDHENMFWYRQDPGLGLRLIYFSYDVKMKEKGDIPEGYSVSREKKERFSLILESASTNQTSMYLCASSTGQLAKNIQYFGAGTRLSVL.

The genes are TRBV11-3 and TRBJ2-3; D remains ambiguous. CDR1 and CDR2 (germline): SGHNT, YENEEA. Trimming pared 7 bases from V and 2 bases from J, leaving 7 bases between. The CDR3 runs 12 residues. The CDR3 is CASKRDTDTQYF. The CDR3 nucleotides read TGTGCCAGCAAGCGCGACACAGATACGCAGTATTTT.